A selection of T cell receptor beta chains follows, all from one sample in a study of CD8 T cell repertoires and HIV-1 epitope variants. No antigen has been identified for these receptors. The protocol was immunoSEQ multiplex PCR, while the TCRdb copy is restricted to in-frame clones and leaves out a portion. The table has 5,000 to 7,000 clones, about 63% seen once. Sequenced: cultured CD8+ T cells derived from PBMCs. These receptor sequences come from a male donor with HIV. Each CDR3 is given without its conserved first and last residue. Each record gives: J gene, V gene, CDR3 protein.

j_call: TRBJ2-4; v_call: TRBV7-8; cdr3_aa: ALGEDQNIQY
j_call: TRBJ1-4; v_call: TRBV7-8; cdr3_aa: ASSLRDRVTATNEKLF
j_call: TRBJ2-2; v_call: TRBV6-4; cdr3_aa: ASSAGDTGELF
j_call: TRBJ2-2; v_call: TRBV7-2; cdr3_aa: ASSPGVNTGELF
j_call: TRBJ1-2; v_call: TRBV7-3; cdr3_aa: ASSLIGADYGYT
j_call: TRBJ2-7; v_call: TRBV9; cdr3_aa: ASGGGYEQY
j_call: TRBJ1-1; v_call: TRBV6-1; cdr3_aa: AGGTGTNTEAF
j_call: TRBJ2-1; v_call: TRBV28; cdr3_aa: ASSGDRLNEQF
j_call: TRBJ1-6; v_call: TRBV6-1; cdr3_aa: ASRLYNSPLH
j_call: TRBJ1-1; v_call: TRBV5-6; cdr3_aa: ASSFGTGNTEAF
j_call: TRBJ2-2; v_call: TRBV7-6; cdr3_aa: ASSHYAQGEGKTGELF
j_call: TRBJ1-6; v_call: TRBV4-3; cdr3_aa: ASSQLGQGNSPLH
j_call: TRBJ1-1; v_call: TRBV19; cdr3_aa: ASGDGYGTEAF
j_call: TRBJ1-5; v_call: TRBV27; cdr3_aa: ASSLGGFSNQPQH
j_call: TRBJ2-7; v_call: TRBV4-2; cdr3_aa: ASSLGGQSSYEQY
j_call: TRBJ2-7; v_call: TRBV5-5; cdr3_aa: ASTLGGGSDEQY
j_call: TRBJ1-5; v_call: TRBV6-5; cdr3_aa: ASSPNQGTPQH
j_call: TRBJ1-2; v_call: TRBV19; cdr3_aa: ASSPRAYNYGYT
j_call: TRBJ1-1; v_call: TRBV28; cdr3_aa: ASSPEGGNAEAF
j_call: TRBJ1-5; v_call: TRBV2; cdr3_aa: ASSNGDRGGPQPQH
j_call: TRBJ1-1; v_call: TRBV18; cdr3_aa: ASSPVGQGLDTEAF
j_call: TRBJ1-2; v_call: TRBV30; cdr3_aa: AWSLSPQGANGYT
j_call: TRBJ1-2; v_call: TRBV5-6; cdr3_aa: ASSSPQGWDGYT
j_call: TRBJ2-7; v_call: TRBV6-5; cdr3_aa: ASSPPEKASYEQY
j_call: TRBJ1-1; v_call: TRBV10-3; cdr3_aa: AISEGDTEAF
j_call: TRBJ1-2; v_call: TRBV13; cdr3_aa: ASSLSEVGGGYT